Shown below are 7 T cell receptor beta chains from a single sample sequenced in a study of radiation and T cells in renal cell carcinoma. Time point specified: baseline pretreatment blood. Treatment: 15 Gy SBRT to primary tumor, nephrectomy 4 weeks later. This table comes from immunoSEQ multiplex PCR, and its TCRdb copy is limited to in-frame clones, with some not included. The data contain about 150,000 clones, around 89% of them seen just once; the ten biggest clones take up around 4.4%. The sample here was blood, taken from a patient whose treatment included radiotherapy and nephrectomy. These receptors originate from a woman between 65 and 79 years old with renal cell carcinoma.

The DNA of the CDR3 is TGTGCCAGCAGTGAGCAGAGACAAGAGACCCAGTACTTC. Protein: CASSEQRQETQYF. This chain joins TRBV2 and TRBJ2-5, with D unclear. The CDR3 loop spans 13 amino acids. V lost 3 bases, J lost 2 bases, and 7 bases lay in between. The germline gives CDR1 SNHLY, CDR2 FYNNEI. Complete variable domain (other parts from reference TRBV2 and TRBJ2-5): EPEVTQTPSHQVTQMGQEVILRCVPISNHLYFYWYRQILGQKVEFLVSFYNNEISEKSEIFDDQFSVERPDGSNFTLKIRSTKLEDSAMYFCASSEQRQETQYFGPGTRLLVL.

The V call is TRBV9, the J call TRBJ2-1; 11 positions agree with TRBD1. Unmatched junction bases numbered 1, after V lost 3 bases and J lost 2 bases. Germline V CDR1 and CDR2: SGDLS, YYNGEE. This CDR3 is built from 15 residues. In nucleotides, the CDR3 is TGTGCCAGCAGCGCGGGACAGGGGGCCTACAATGAGCAGTTCTTC. Protein: CASSAGQGAYNEQFF.

This sequence joins TRBV4-3 and TRBJ2-7, with D tentatively TRBD1 (6 bases). This CDR3 has 14 residues. CDR1 is LGHNA and CDR2 is YSLEER in the germline V gene. V was shortened by 4 bases and J by 6 bases, with 16 bases between the two germline ends. The CDR3 protein is CASSLNTGTSEQYF. The CDR3 nucleotides read TGCGCCAGCAGCCTTAATACAGGGACGTCCGAGCAGTACTTC.

This clone was recorded once. The chain joins TRBV6-5 to TRBJ1-2; 7 positions match TRBD1. CDR1 MNHEY and CDR2 SVGAGI come from the germline V gene. CDR3 length: 15 amino acids. V lost 5 bases and J lost 4; bases outside the gene matches: 10. CDR3 sequence (DNA): TGTGCCAGCAGTAGAGTTGTCAGGGGGAGCTATGGCTACACCTTC. Its protein product is CASSRVVRGSYGYTF.

The genes are TRBV28 and TRBJ1-2; possibly TRBD1 for D (6 bases). Trimming removed 10 bases at V and 6 bases at J, with 18 bases between. The CDR3 extends over 13 amino acids. CDR1 is MDHEN and CDR2 is SYDVKM in the germline V gene. The CDR3 loop is CATTAGALNGYTF. The CDR3 DNA is TGTGCCACCACAGCGGGGGCATTGAATGGCTACACCTTC.

The gene calls are TRBV4-1 and TRBJ2-5; 9 positions agree with TRBD1. The CDR3 is 16 amino acids. Unmatched junction bases numbered 9, after V lost 3 bases and J lost 4 bases. Germline V gene data show CDR1 as MGHRA and CDR2 as YSYEKL. CDR3 loop: CASSQQGQGATETQYF. CDR3 DNA: TGCGCCAGCAGCCAGCAGGGACAGGGAGCGACAGAGACCCAGTACTTC.

The gene calls are TRBV7-9 and TRBJ1-6; 7 bases align to TRBD1. Germline V gene sequence: CDR1 SEHNR, CDR2 FQNEAQ (reference sequence). V lost 3 bases to trimming and J lost 5 bases; unmatched junction nucleotides: 1. The CDR3 covers 14 residues. The CDR3 region has the DNA TGTGCCAGCAGCTTGGGGACAGATAATTCACCCCTCCACTTT. Its protein product is CASSLGTDNSPLHF.